Each of the 9 T cell receptor beta chains below was sequenced from the same sample in a study of PD-1 blockade in classical Hodgkin lymphoma. The repertoire was sequenced with immunoSEQ multiplex PCR; TCRdb's copy has only in-frame clones and lacks some. This table has over 25,000 clones, around 84% appearing once. Every one of the patients relapsed after autologous stem cell transplantation (brentuximab vedotin exposure was variable). The material sequenced was peripheral blood mononuclear cells (PBMCs), taken at baseline. These receptors came from a human donor with classical Hodgkin lymphoma.

The genes are TRBV6-5 and TRBJ2-7; TRBD2 is a possible D gene (5 bases). Trimming pared 7 bases from V and 3 bases from J, leaving 19 bases between. CDR1 and CDR2 from the germline V gene are MNHEY and SVGAGI. This CDR3 region has 15 residues. The DNA for the CDR3 is TGTGCCAGCACCCCTTCGTCTGGAGGTTTCTACGAGCAGTACTTC. It encodes CASTPSSGGFYEQYF.

The rearrangement links TRBV7-8 to TRBJ1-5, with TRBD1 as a possible D gene (5 bases). Trimming left V 0 bases short and J 6 bases short, with 12 bases between. The CDR3 extends over 15 amino acids. Germline V lookup: CDR1 SGHVS, CDR2 FQNEAQ. In DNA form, the CDR3 reads TGTGCCAGCAGCTTAGCGGGAGGGGTAATTCAGCCCCAGCATTTT. Protein product: CASSLAGGVIQPQHF.

This clone has more than one count but fewer than ten. The V gene is TRBV19, the J gene TRBJ1-1; D is unclear. The CDR3 totals 14 residues. Trimming took 3 bases from V and 1 from J, leaving 9 bases between them. CDR1 is LNHDA, CDR2 SQIVND, per germline (reference sequence). In DNA form, the CDR3 reads TGTGCCAGTAGTATCGGGGTAACGAACACTGAAGCTTTCTTT. The encoded protein is CASSIGVTNTEAFF.

In regard to this clone: The germline gene is not matched at one end of the junction; a read error may be the cause. J is TRBJ1-3 and V is TRBV7-9, with a possible D match to TRBD1 (5 bases). Germline V lookup: CDR1 SEHNR, CDR2 FQNEAQ (reference sequence). The CDR3 is made up of 15 amino acids. DNA for the CDR3: TGTGCCAGCAGGGGCTCCGGTGGGGGAGGAAGCACCATATATTTT. As protein: CASRGSGGGGSTIYF.

The chain carries TRBV10-3 and TRBJ1-3; possible D gene TRBD1, 5 bases. Looked up from germline, CDR1 is ENHRY and CDR2 is SYGVKD. This CDR3 comprises 12 residues. V gave up 5 bases and J gave up 9 bases, with 11 bases separating them. CDR3 bases: TGTGCCATCAGTCCGGGGCGGACCACCATATATTTT. Its protein is CAISPGRTTIYF.

CDR3 coding DNA: TGTGCCAGCAGTGACAAATTTCTTGACTATGGCTACACCTTC. Protein: CASSDKFLDYGYTF. The chain carries TRBV25-1 and TRBJ1-2; D uncertain. The ends were cut back, 3 bases at V and 3 bases at J, with 11 bases in the middle. This CDR3 spans 14 amino acids. From germline, CDR1 is MGHDK and CDR2 SYGVNS.

The CDR3 nucleotides read TGCGCCAGCAGCTTATTCGACGAGCAGTACTTC. Translated, it gives CASSLFDEQYF. This rearrangement joins TRBV5-1 to TRBJ2-7; D not certain. Germline values: CDR1 SGHRS, CDR2 YFSETQ. V shed 2 bases and J shed 5 bases, with 5 bases lying between them. The CDR3 loop spans 11 amino acids.

The chain couples TRBV2 to TRBJ2-7; D assignment may be TRBD1 or TRBD2 (5 bases each). This CDR3 region has 14 residues. The germline V and J ends were trimmed by 1 base and 2 bases, with 9 bases remaining between them. Germline CDR1 is SNHLY and CDR2 is FYNNEI. The CDR3 is CASSEVGVPYEQYF. DNA for the CDR3: TGTGCCAGCAGTGAAGTGGGGGTACCCTACGAGCAGTACTTC.

The CDR3 sequence is CASSTRDLSTDTQYF. The DNA of the CDR3 is TGTGCCAGCAGTACCCGGGACCTAAGCACAGATACGCAGTATTTT. The chain links TRBV21-1 to TRBJ2-3. TRBV21-1 is a listed pseudogene. The CDR3 runs to 15 residues.